This T cell receptor beta chain was found in a study of blood T cell repertoires in COVID-19. Clones were read by immunoSEQ multiplex PCR, and TCRdb kept only the in-frame ones, dropping some. This table has about 140,000 clones, 80% to 85% appearing once. CDR1 and CDR2 from the germline V gene are GTSNPN and SVGIG (reference sequence). The CDR3 covers 13 residues. Trimming removed 2 bases from V and 1 base from J, with 8 bases in between. This chain connects TRBV30 to TRBJ1-1; D perhaps matches TRBD1 (5 bases). Specimen: PBMCs or T cells enriched from blood (not recorded which). The TCR was taken from a man aged 35 to 55 with acute COVID-19. CDR3 DNA: TGTGCCTGGAGTTCCGGGGGGAACACTGAAGCTTTCTTT. Its translation is CAWSSGGNTEAFF.